One and the same sample provided the 2 T cell receptor beta chains below, sequenced in a study of OX40 agonist ivuxolimab in advanced cancers. Profiling relied on immunoSEQ multiplex PCR, and the TCRdb table lists in-frame clones only, not all of them. The sample has tens of thousands of clones, around 79% seen once. The source material was CD4+ or CD8+ T cells sorted from blood, sampled in a trial of the OX40 agonist ivuxolimab. These receptors all stem from an adult with an advanced solid tumor such as melanoma, head and neck, liver or kidney cancer.

The CDR3: CASRPGQVNQPQHF. In DNA form, the CDR3 reads TGTGCCAGCAGGCCGGGACAGGTAAATCAGCCCCAGCATTTT. The V and J genes are TRBV2 and TRBJ1-5, with TRBD1 matching over 8 bases. V was clipped by 6 bases and J by 4 bases; unmatched bases: 5. This CDR3 is built from 14 residues. Germline loops: CDR1 SNHLY, CDR2 FYNNEI.

The rearrangement uses TRBV9 and TRBJ2-7; 8 bases agree with TRBD2. CDR1 and CDR2 (germline): SGDLS, YYNGEE. The CDR3 spans 15 residues. Trimming cost V 4 bases and J 0 bases; bases outside gene matches: 6. The CDR3 DNA follows: TGTGCCAGCAGCCCTTTGAGCGGGAGCTCCTACGAGCAGTACTTC. Encoded protein: CASSPLSGSSYEQYF.